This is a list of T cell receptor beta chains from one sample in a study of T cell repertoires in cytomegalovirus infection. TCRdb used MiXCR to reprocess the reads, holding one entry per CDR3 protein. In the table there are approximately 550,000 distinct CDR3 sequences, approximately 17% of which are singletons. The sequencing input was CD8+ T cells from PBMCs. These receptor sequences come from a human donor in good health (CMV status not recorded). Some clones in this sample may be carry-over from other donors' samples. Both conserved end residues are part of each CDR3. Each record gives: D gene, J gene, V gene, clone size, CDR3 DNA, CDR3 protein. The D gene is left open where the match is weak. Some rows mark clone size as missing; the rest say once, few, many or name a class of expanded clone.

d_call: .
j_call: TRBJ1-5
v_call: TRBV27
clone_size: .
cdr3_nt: TGTGCCAGCAGTTTAGGGGATCGCAATCAGCCCCAGCATTTT
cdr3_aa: CASSLGDRNQPQHF

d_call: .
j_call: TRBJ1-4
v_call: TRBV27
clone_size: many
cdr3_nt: TGTGCCAGCAGTCCGCGAGGGGGGGTGAATGAAAAACTGTTTTTT
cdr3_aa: CASSPRGGVNEKLFF

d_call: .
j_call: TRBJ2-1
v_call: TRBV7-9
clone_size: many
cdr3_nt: TGTGCCAGCAGCTTAGAGTATGAGCAGTTCTTC
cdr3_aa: CASSLEYEQFF

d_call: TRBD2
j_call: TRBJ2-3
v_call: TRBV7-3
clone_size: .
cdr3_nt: TGTGCCAGCAGCCGGCTCTGGACTAGCGGGAATCCTAGAACAGATACGCAGTATTTT
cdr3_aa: CASSRLWTSGNPRTDTQYF

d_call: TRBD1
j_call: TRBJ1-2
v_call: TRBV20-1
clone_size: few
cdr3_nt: TGCAGTCCAATGGACAGGGGGACCTATGGCTACACCTTC
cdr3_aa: CSPMDRGTYGYTF

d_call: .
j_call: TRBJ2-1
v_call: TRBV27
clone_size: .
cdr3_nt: TGTGCCAGCAACCCCTCTGGGCCTCTTTACAATGAGCAGTTCTTC
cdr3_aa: CASNPSGPLYNEQFF

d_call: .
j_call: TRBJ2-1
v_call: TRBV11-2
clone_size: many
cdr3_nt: TGTGCCAGCAGCTTAGGCGGGGCCGACTACAATGAGCAGTTCTTC
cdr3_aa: CASSLGGADYNEQFF

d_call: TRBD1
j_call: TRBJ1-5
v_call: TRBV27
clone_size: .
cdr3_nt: TGTGCCAGCAGTACGGGACAGCGCAATCAGCCCCAGCATTTT
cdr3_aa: CASSTGQRNQPQHF

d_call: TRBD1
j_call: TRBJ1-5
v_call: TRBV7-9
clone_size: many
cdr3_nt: TGTGCCAGCAGCCCGGGACAGGGGGACTTCAATCAGCCCCAGCATTTT
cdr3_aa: CASSPGQGDFNQPQHF

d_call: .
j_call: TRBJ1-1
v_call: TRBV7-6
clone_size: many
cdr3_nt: TGTGCCAGCAGTCCAACCGGCCCCAACACTGAAGCTTTCTTT
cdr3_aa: CASSPTGPNTEAFF